In its sample, the clone carrying this T cell receptor beta chain was seen once. What it binds is not known. Trimming cost V 7 bases and J 0 bases, with 14 bases left between them. The germline gives CDR1 SNHLY, CDR2 FYNNEI. The CDR3 has 15 residues. These data are taken from a study of T cells after yellow fever vaccination. About the research overall: Some fractions had low cell numbers, and these were prepared with SMART-Seq v4 Ultra Low Input. Findings of the study overall: Reappearing after the booster were most of the clones from primary vaccination (approximately 96% CD4, 88% CD8).

UMIs and a universal primer site were added when TCR cDNA was made by 5'RACE template switching. TCRdb recomputed calls from the 5' RACE reads with MiXCR, one row per CDR3 protein. Of under 350,000 distinct CDR3 sequences in the sample, roughly 4.3% were seen once. The clonotype was recovered from a man between 18 and 35 years old who received the YFV17D yellow fever vaccine. This chain links TRBV2 with TRBJ2-3, with a possible D match to TRBD2 (5 bases). Material: PBMCs, obtained 5 days after the yellow fever booster vaccination. In DNA form, the CDR3 reads TGTGCCAGCATGCTCTTCTCGGGGAGCACAGATACGCAGTATTTT. This gives the protein CASMLFSGSTDTQYF.